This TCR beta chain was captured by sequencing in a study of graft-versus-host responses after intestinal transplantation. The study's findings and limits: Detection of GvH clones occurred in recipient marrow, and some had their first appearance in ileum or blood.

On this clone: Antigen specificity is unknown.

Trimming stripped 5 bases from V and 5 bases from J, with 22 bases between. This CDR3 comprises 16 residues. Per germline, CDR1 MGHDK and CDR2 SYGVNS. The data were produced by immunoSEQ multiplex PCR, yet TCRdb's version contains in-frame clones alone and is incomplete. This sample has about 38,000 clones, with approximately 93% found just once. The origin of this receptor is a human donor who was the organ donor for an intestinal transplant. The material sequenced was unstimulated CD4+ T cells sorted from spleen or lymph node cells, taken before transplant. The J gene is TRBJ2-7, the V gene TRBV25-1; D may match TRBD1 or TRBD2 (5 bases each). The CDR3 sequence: CASSNLARRGQNEQYF. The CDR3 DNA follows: TGTGCCAGCAGTAATCTCGCCCGCCGGGGCCAGAACGAGCAGTACTTC.